The present T cell receptor beta chain was sequenced within a study of cytomegalovirus exposure and HLA in healthy donors. Notes on this clone: Its specificity is not known.

PCR involved 60 Vbeta and 13 Jbeta primers. Profiling relied on immunoSEQ multiplex PCR, and the TCRdb table lists in-frame clones only, not all of them. The sample yields roughly 160,000 clones, more than 70% seen once. Study-level results: A later analysis reportedly identified an Asian-associated ancestry cluster as carrying fewer N-insertions than the roughly 720-donor mean. Based on reports, TCR beta sequences accurately predicted HLA-A and HLA-B alleles for most subjects. Later on, an analysis found that several of the most significant clusters appeared to be linked to common viral pathogens, which included parvovirus B19. CMV antigen specificity of three CMV-associated chains was confirmed in vitro.

V dropped 4 bases and J dropped 2; count of bases not matched to a gene: 10. Per germline, CDR1 SGHDT and CDR2 YYEEEE. The CDR3 has 16 residues. The chain has TRBV5-6 and TRBJ2-3, with TRBD1 matching over 7 bases. Sequencing was done on a sample of PBMCs. The receptor's source is a girl aged 5-17 years in good health and CMV-seronegative. The CDR3 DNA reads TGTGCCAGCAGCCGGGGACAGACCCCTCACACAGATACGCAGTATTTT. The encoded protein is CASSRGQTPHTDTQYF.